The 8 T cell receptor beta chains given below trace back to one sample, sequenced in a study of CD8 T cells in Susac syndrome. Random hexamers served to reverse transcribe about 0.5 to 1 ug RNA. TCRdb reprocessed the immunoSEQ multiplex PCR reads via MiXCR and lists one record per CDR3 protein. Found here are about 200,000 distinct CDR3 sequences, roughly 94% of them singletons; the top ten hold 0.08% to 0.11%. The sequenced material came from CD4+ T cells from PBMCs. Source of these receptors: a human donor in good health.

This chain joins TRBV6-6 and TRBJ2-6; tentatively, D is TRBD1 (5 bases). CDR3 length: 14 residues. The germline V gene encodes CDR1 MNHNY and CDR2 SVGAGI (reference sequence). Trimming stripped 7 bases from V and 3 bases from J, with 10 bases between. The CDR3 is CASKVGLGANVLTF. DNA of the CDR3: TGTGCCAGCAAGGTGGGGCTTGGGGCCAACGTCCTGACTTTC.

The genes are TRBV28 and TRBJ1-1; D is unclear. This CDR3 has 11 amino acids. The germline gives CDR1 MDHEN, CDR2 SYDVKM. The V end was cut by 8 bases, the J end by 8 bases, with 12 bases between. CDR3 amino acids: CASEVRGEAFF. In DNA form, the CDR3 reads TGTGCCAGCGAGGTACGAGGGGAAGCTTTCTTT.

The V and J genes are TRBV5-1 and TRBJ2-4; D may be TRBD1 or TRBD2 (6 bases each). V dropped 3 bases and J dropped 8 bases, with 18 bases sitting between them. Germline V gives CDR1 SGHRS, CDR2 YFSETQ. This CDR3 has 15 residues. In DNA form, the CDR3 reads TGCGCCAGCAGCTCTGATCGGGGGCTTCGGTACATTCAGTACTTC. It is translated as CASSSDRGLRYIQYF.

CDR3 protein: CASSYLQEQYF. The CDR3 nucleotides are TGTGCCAGCAGTTACTTACAGGAGCAGTACTTC. The chain is built from TRBV6-2 or TRBV6-3 and TRBJ2-7; D unresolved. Looked up from germline, CDR1 is MNHEY and CDR2 is SVGEGT. This CDR3 comprises 11 residues. The germline V and J ends were trimmed by 1 base and 7 bases, with 5 bases remaining between them.

This clonotype came up once. The V and J genes are TRBV20-1 and TRBJ2-7; weak D call: TRBD1 (6 bases). CDR1 is DFQATT, CDR2 SNEGSKA, per germline (reference sequence). The CDR3 covers 14 residues. V was shortened by 7 bases and J by 6 bases, with 22 bases between the two germline ends. The DNA of the CDR3 is TGCAGTGATGCAAACAGGGTGATAGGGGGCGAGCAGTACTTC. As protein: CSDANRVIGGEQYF.

This clonotype is a singleton in its sample. The chain carries TRBV3-1 and TRBJ2-7, with unresolved D. V lost 1 base and J lost 5, with 9 bases in between. CDR1 and CDR2 (germline): LGHDT, YNNKEL (reference sequence). There are 13 residues in the CDR3. DNA of the CDR3: TGTGCCAGCAGCCAAGCCTTTGGTAACGAGCAGTACTTC. Amino acids: CASSQAFGNEQYF.

The chain couples TRBV29-1 to TRBJ2-5; the match to TRBD1 covers 8 bases. J lost 7 bases, V lost 6 bases, and 13 bases had no gene match. Germline CDR1 and CDR2: SQVTM and ANQGSEA. This CDR3 has 14 residues. CDR3 nucleotide sequence: TGCAGCGTGGATTTTGCCGGGACAGGTGGGACCCAGTACTTC. Its protein is CSVDFAGTGGTQYF.

V usage is TRBV7-9 and J usage is TRBJ2-7, with D uncertain. CDR3 length: 14 residues. Trimming took 5 bases from V and 2 from J, leaving 13 bases between them. Germline CDR1 is SEHNR and CDR2 is FQNEAQ (reference sequence). The CDR3 coding sequence is TGTGCCAGCAGCCCTCGACAACCCGCCTACGAGCAGTACGTC. This translates into CASSPRQPAYEQYV.